Presented here are 26 T cell receptor beta chains from one specimen sequenced in a study of cytomegalovirus exposure and HLA in healthy donors. The PCR made use of 60 Vbeta and 13 Jbeta primers. Only in-frame clones appear in the TCRdb table, and some are missing; sequencing was by immunoSEQ multiplex PCR. The sample has roughly 100,000 clones, 75% seen once; the top ten hold 2.5% to 3.5%. Sequenced sample: PBMCs. These TCRs come from a male donor in good health and CMV-seropositive.

The chain links TRBV9 to TRBJ2-7; 9 bases are shared with TRBD1. CDR1 and CDR2 (germline): SGDLS, YYNGEE. V shed 3 bases, J shed 4 bases, and the junction held 2 bases outside the gene matches. The CDR3 is 13 amino acids. The CDR3 sequence is CASSGQGGYEQYF. CDR3 in DNA: TGTGCCAGCAGCGGACAGGGGGGTTACGAGCAGTACTTC.

This sequence joins TRBV9 and TRBJ1-3; TRBD1 might be the D (5 bases). Germline V gene data show CDR1 as SGDLS and CDR2 as YYNGEE. The CDR3 extends over 14 amino acids. The V end was cut by 4 bases, the J end by 2 bases, with 10 bases between. CDR3 in amino acids: CASSLRGTGNTIYF. The CDR3 DNA follows: TGTGCCAGCAGCCTAAGGGGTACTGGAAACACCATATATTTT.

The chain is built from TRBV12-5 and TRBJ2-5; D is possibly TRBD1 (5 bases). Germline V CDR1 and CDR2: LGHNT, FRNRAP. This CDR3 is 16 amino acids long. Trimming removed 7 bases at V and 8 bases at J, with 26 bases between. The chain's CDR3 is CASALVGFRAESTQYF. The CDR3 DNA sequence: TGTGCTAGTGCCCTGGTAGGATTCAGGGCCGAGAGCACCCAGTACTTC.

This clone showed up just a few times. V gene TRBV4-2 combines with J gene TRBJ2-7; D is uncertain. Germline V lookup: CDR1 LGHNA, CDR2 YNFKEQ. The ends were cut back, 0 bases at V and 6 bases at J, with 18 bases in the middle. The CDR3 contains 16 residues. The CDR3 here is CASSQDYTGLESEQYF. The CDR3 DNA reads TGTGCCAGCAGCCAAGATTACACGGGTTTGGAATCCGAGCAGTACTTC.

The chain recombines TRBV19 with TRBJ2-1; 7 nucleotides line up with TRBD2. V shed 7 bases, J shed 5 bases, and the junction held 5 bases outside the gene matches. This CDR3 spans 13 amino acids. The germline V gene encodes CDR1 LNHDA and CDR2 SQIVND (reference sequence). The CDR3 protein is CASTLGGDNEQFF. The CDR3 nucleotides read TGTGCCAGTACCTTGGGGGGGGACAATGAGCAGTTCTTC.

CDR3 in amino acids: CASSAGLAIQETQYF. The CDR3 bases are TGTGCCAGTAGTGCGGGACTAGCGATTCAAGAGACCCAGTACTTC. This chain connects TRBV19 to TRBJ2-5; 10 nucleotides align to TRBD2. The J segment lost 2 bases and the V segment lost 5 bases, leaving 5 bases of the junction unmatched. The CDR3 length is 15 residues. CDR1 LNHDA and CDR2 SQIVND come from the germline V gene (reference sequence).

V gene TRBV7-6 combines with J gene TRBJ1-1; D uncertain. The CDR3 contains 14 residues. The V gene lost 1 base and the J gene lost 4 bases, with 10 bases spanning the gap. Germline assignment: CDR1 SGHVS and CDR2 FNYEAQ. The CDR3 region has the DNA TGTGCCAGCAGCTTAGTGGTGGCGGGCACTGAAGCTTTCTTT. Protein sequence: CASSLVVAGTEAFF.

CDR3 sequence (DNA): TGTGCTAGTGGTTTGGGACAGGGGTCGAACACTGAAGCTTTCTTT. Translating it yields CASGLGQGSNTEAFF. The chain employs TRBV12-5 and TRBJ1-1; 8 nucleotides match TRBD1. In germline, CDR1 is LGHNT, CDR2 FRNRAP. This CDR3 has 15 amino acids. The V gene end was trimmed by 1 base and the J gene end by 1 base; junction bases not matched to a gene: 2.

CDR3 residues: CASSVQGYGYTF. CDR3 nucleotide sequence: TGTGCCAGCAGTGTGCAGGGCTATGGCTACACCTTC. The V gene is TRBV7-9, the J gene TRBJ1-2; possibly TRBD1 for D (5 bases). V shed 6 bases and J shed 4 bases, with 9 bases lying between them. The CDR3 runs to 12 residues. Germline CDR1 is SEHNR and CDR2 is FQNEAQ (reference sequence).

The chain recombines TRBV14 with TRBJ1-1, with D maybe TRBD1 (6 bases). From germline, CDR1 is SGHDN and CDR2 FVKESK. V was cut by 2 bases and J by 5 bases, with 27 bases left in between. This CDR3 spans 19 amino acids. The CDR3 sequence: CASSQIPGGASWGSTEAFF. CDR3 coding DNA: TGTGCCAGCAGCCAAATCCCTGGGGGGGCTTCTTGGGGTAGTACTGAAGCTTTCTTT.

The chain links TRBV9 to TRBJ2-3, with D perhaps matching TRBD2 (7 bases). The CDR3 sequence is 13 residues long. In germline, CDR1 is SGDLS, CDR2 YYNGEE. The ends were cut back, 7 bases at V and 0 bases at J, with 9 bases in the middle. As DNA, the CDR3 is TGTGCCAGCGGGGGGGGCAGCACAGATACGCAGTATTTT. Translated, it gives CASGGGSTDTQYF.

The rearrangement links TRBV5-4 to TRBJ2-3; no firm D call. This CDR3 region has 12 residues. Trimming removed 2 bases at V and 4 bases at J, with 5 bases between. Germline loops: CDR1 SGHNT, CDR2 YYREEE (reference sequence). For the CDR3, the DNA is TGTGCCAGCAGCTTCTCAGCAGATACGCAGTATTTT. It is translated as CASSFSADTQYF. Looking up the rest from reference TRBV5-4 and TRBJ2-3 gives the full variable domain: ETGVTQSPTHLIKTRGQQVTLRCSSQSGHNTVSWYQQALGQGPQFIFQYYREEENGRGNFPPRFSGLQFPNYSSELNVNALELDDSALYLCASSFSADTQYFGPGTRLTVL.

The CDR3 loop reads CASSYGQVVDTQYF. CDR3 nucleotide sequence: TGCGCCAGCAGCTACGGACAGGTGGTAGATACGCAGTATTTT. The gene calls are TRBV5-1 and TRBJ2-3; 7 bases fit TRBD1. Trimming took 3 bases from V and 5 from J; bases not matched to a gene: 6. The CDR3 sequence is 14 residues long. Germline CDR1 SGHRS, CDR2 YFSETQ.

This clone was found a few times. The V and J genes are TRBV6-1 and TRBJ1-1; D possibly corresponds to TRBD1 (6 bases). Germline V CDR1 and CDR2: MNHNS, SASEGT. V was shortened by 6 bases and J by 5 bases, with 19 bases between the two germline ends. The CDR3 contains 15 residues. CDR3 sequence (DNA): TGTGCCAGCAGGAGAATTCAGGGGCAGGGGACTGAAGCTTTCTTT. Protein: CASRRIQGQGTEAFF.

The chain joins TRBV4-2 to TRBJ2-5; 16 bases match TRBD2. CDR1 is LGHNA, CDR2 YNFKEQ, per germline. CDR3 size: 20 residues. Trimming took 0 bases from V and 11 from J; bases not matched to a gene: 18. This CDR3 is CASSQESAPGLAGGPGEQYF. DNA of the CDR3: TGTGCCAGCAGCCAAGAAAGTGCTCCGGGACTAGCGGGAGGGCCGGGTGAGCAGTACTTC.

The chain has TRBV5-6 and TRBJ1-3; D not certain. CDR1 is SGHDT, CDR2 YYEEEE, per germline. The CDR3 has 16 residues. Between the trimmed V and J ends, which lost 0 bases and 0 bases, there was a span of 10 bases. CDR3 nucleotide sequence: TGTGCCAGCAGCTTGGAGGGAGCCCTCTCTGGAAACACCATATATTTT. This encodes CASSLEGALSGNTIYF.

The gene calls are TRBV9 and TRBJ2-7, with 12 bases that match TRBD1. This CDR3 is 15 amino acids long. Trimming took 2 bases from V and 4 from J; bases not matched to a gene: 4. Germline V gene sequence: CDR1 SGDLS, CDR2 YYNGEE. CDR3 region: CASSVGTGGRYEQYF. CDR3 nucleotide sequence: TGTGCCAGCAGCGTCGGGACAGGGGGCAGATACGAGCAGTACTTC. The full variable domain, its missing parts supplied by reference TRBV9 and TRBJ2-7, is DSGVTQTPKHLITATGQRVTLRCSPRSGDLSVYWYQQSLDQGLQFLIQYYNGEERAKGNILERFSAQQFPDLHSELNLSSLELGDSALYFCASSVGTGGRYEQYFGPGTRLTVT.

The chain couples TRBV18 to TRBJ1-1; 10 nucleotides line up with TRBD1. Trimming cost V 3 bases and J 1 base; bases outside gene matches: 5. From germline, CDR1 is KGHSH and CDR2 LQKENI. The CDR3 consists of 16 residues. CDR3: CASSPRDRGRNTEAFF. CDR3 DNA sequence: TGTGCCAGCTCACCGCGGGACAGGGGAAGGAACACTGAAGCTTTCTTT.

The V call is TRBV27, the J call TRBJ2-1; 7 bases fit TRBD1. The CDR3 runs to 15 residues. V shed 5 bases, J shed 0 bases, and the junction held 4 bases outside the gene matches. Germline V gives CDR1 MNHEY, CDR2 SMNVEV (reference sequence). DNA for the CDR3: TGTGCCAGCAGTCTGGACAGGAGCTCCTACAATGAGCAGTTCTTC. Translation: CASSLDRSSYNEQFF.

This chain links TRBV6-5 with TRBJ1-6, with a weak D call TRBD1 (5 bases). V was cut by 4 bases and J by 10 bases, with 11 bases left in between. The CDR3 covers 13 residues. The germline V gene has CDR1 MNHEY and CDR2 SVGAGI. The CDR3 DNA sequence: TGTGCCAGCAGTTCGGACAAACGGTCACCCCTCCACTTT. As protein: CASSSDKRSPLHF.

The chain links TRBV7-9 to TRBJ2-1; TRBD2 aligns across 9 bases. The CDR3 length is 15 residues. The trim removed 7 bases at V and 6 bases at J, leaving 10 bases unmatched. Germline V gene sequence: CDR1 SEHNR, CDR2 FQNEAQ (reference sequence). The chain's CDR3 is CASNLVASGANEQFF. The CDR3 DNA is TGTGCCAGCAACCTGGTGGCTAGCGGGGCCAATGAGCAGTTCTTC.

In its sample, this clone was seen a few times. The chain carries TRBV29-1 and TRBJ1-1, with 9 bases matching TRBD1. Germline V gene sequence: CDR1 SQVTM, CDR2 ANQGSEA. The V segment lost 1 base and the J segment 1 base; nucleotides outside the gene matches: 1. CDR3 length: 14 amino acids. The chain's CDR3 is CSVEGDRENTEAFF. DNA for the CDR3: TGCAGCGTTGAAGGGGACAGGGAGAACACTGAAGCTTTCTTT.

V and J are TRBV7-9 and TRBJ2-1; tentative D call: TRBD2 (5 bases). CDR3 size: 15 residues. V gave up 2 bases and J gave up 9 bases, with 17 bases separating them. CDR1 and CDR2 from the germline V gene are SEHNR and FQNEAQ (reference sequence). The CDR3 DNA reads TGTGCCAGCAGCTTAAAGGGCCAGCGGTGGGGTGAGCAGTTCTTC. Protein: CASSLKGQRWGEQFF.

The DNA of the CDR3 is TGTGCCAGCAGTGCACCCGGGACAGCCTTTAACAGGGTCACTGAAGCTTTCTTT. Translated: CASSAPGTAFNRVTEAFF. This rearrangement joins TRBV6-1 to TRBJ1-1; TRBD1 agrees at 7 bases. V was clipped by 4 bases and J by 4 bases; unmatched bases: 18. This CDR3 is built from 18 residues. CDR1 is MNHNS, CDR2 SASEGT, per germline.

The chain couples TRBV9 to TRBJ2-3; 9 positions agree with TRBD1. The CDR3 sequence is 17 residues long. Per germline, CDR1 SGDLS and CDR2 YYNGEE. V was clipped by 2 bases and J by 1 base; unmatched bases: 8. The chain's CDR3 is CASSVGDRGLGTDTQYF. The CDR3 DNA follows: TGTGCCAGCAGCGTGGGCGACAGGGGGTTGGGCACAGATACGCAGTATTTT.

The gene calls are TRBV2 and TRBJ2-1; 11 nucleotides agree with TRBD2. Germline CDR1 and CDR2: SNHLY and FYNNEI. Losses at the gene ends were 6 bases for V and 10 bases for J; bases not matched to a gene: 8. The CDR3 runs to 14 residues. In DNA form, the CDR3 reads TGTGCCAGCAGGCGAGAGGCTAGCGGGGGGGAGCAGTTCTTC. Protein product: CASRREASGGEQFF.